This T cell receptor (beta chain) was captured by sequencing in a study of identical twins. Study-level results: In cord blood, abundant beta clonotypes had fewer insertions; memory showed no trend. Models, which agreed with sharing between unrelated individuals, nonetheless underestimated the out-of-frame TCR alpha sharing seen in monozygotic twins. Low generation probability was overrepresented in out-of-frame alpha sequences shared by twins.

Everyone who donated was a healthy Caucasian. This CDR3 contains 15 residues. With 5 bases removed from V and 5 bases from J, the gap between germline ends came to 18 bases. CDR1 is SGHAT, CDR2 FQDESV, per germline (reference sequence). This clonotype has a handful of counts. Its specificity is not known. TCRdb reanalysed the 5' RACE reads using MiXCR and keeps one entry per CDR3 protein. The repertoire includes more than 200,000 distinct CDR3 sequences, around 15% of them detected once, and around 8.9% sits in the top ten. This chain connects TRBV11-1 to TRBJ2-5; the D gene is possibly TRBD2 (6 bases). The clonotype originates from a woman aged 18-35 years in good health. The specimen sequenced was memory (CD45RO+) T cells sorted from blood. The CDR3 nucleotides are TGTGCCAGCAGCCCGGACTTCTGGGGGGAGGAGACCCAGTACTTC. Translation: CASSPDFWGEETQYF. Full variable domain (remainder filled in from reference TRBV11-1 and TRBJ2-5): EAEVAQSPRYKITEKSQAVAFWCDPISGHATLYWYRQILGQGPELLVQFQDESVVDDSQLPKDRFSAERLKGVDSTLKIQPAELGDSAMYLCASSPDFWGEETQYFGPGTRLLVL.